The entry below gives a single T cell receptor beta chain sequence along with its context. Antigen unknown. Only in-frame clones appear in the TCRdb table, and some are missing; sequencing was by immunoSEQ multiplex PCR. The repertoire includes about 140,000 clones, nearly 95% of them detected once, and 3.6% sits in the top ten. These data belong to a study of T cell responses to AZD1222 COVID-19 vaccine. Whole-study results and caveats: Just a handful of AZD1222 recipients tested seropositive at baseline. Receipt of two AZD1222 doses was followed by a rise in Spike-specific TCR breadth and depth. It should be noted that donors were predominantly white British and more often female, and clonal diversity was possibly underestimated.

The TCR sequence derives from an adult who received the AZD1222 COVID-19 vaccine. The material was peripheral blood, obtained 28 days after the second AZD1222 dose.

CDR3 nucleotides: TGTGCCAGCAGCTTAGCCTTAGAAGGTTTAGAAACTGAAGCTTTCTTT. Translated, it gives CASSLALEGLETEAFF. The rearrangement links TRBV7-8 to TRBJ1-1; D remains unclear. The V end lost 0 bases, the J end lost 5 bases, and 16 bases lay between the germline ends. Germline-derived CDR1 and CDR2 are SGHVS and FQNEAQ. The CDR3 has 16 residues.